One sample yielded the 32 T cell receptor beta chains listed below, sequenced in a study of T cells in severe cutaneous drug reactions. TCR subtype-specific primers in iRepertoire multiplex PCR prepared libraries for bulk and single-cell sequencing. TCRdb reprocessed the multiplex PCR reads and reports one entry per CDR3 protein, with no DNA. The repertoire table contains 9,500 to 13,000 distinct CDR3 sequences. Carbamazepine had induced Stevens-Johnson syndrome or toxic epidermal necrolysis in the sequenced donors. The sample was cells from a skin blister. These TCRs come from a human donor with Stevens-Johnson syndrome, a severe cutaneous drug reaction.

The chain is built from TRBV29-1 and TRBJ2-2; absent DNA, TCRdb's TRBD1 call cannot be checked. This CDR3 has 14 residues. Germline V CDR1 and CDR2: SQVTM, ANQGSEA. The CDR3 reads CSVDRQGVTGELFF.

This clonotype is identified as medium-sized from frequency. The V gene is TRBV20-1, the J gene TRBJ1-5; TCRdb calls TRBD1, which cannot be checked without DNA. CDR1 is DFQATT and CDR2 is SNEGSKA in the germline V gene (reference sequence). The CDR3 spans 14 residues. The CDR3 protein is CSVRRDTINQPQHF.

The CDR3 region is CSVEDRGAGTYNEQFF. V gene TRBV29-1 combines with J gene TRBJ2-1; TCRdb's D call, TRBD2, is unchecked because there is no DNA. The germline CDR1 and CDR2 sequences are SQVTM and ANQGSEA. The CDR3 has 16 residues.

This chain uses TRBV20-1 with TRBJ1-3. There are 16 residues in the CDR3. Germline assignment: CDR1 DFQATT and CDR2 SNEGSKA (reference sequence). CDR3 amino acids: CSARDVASGIRNTIYF.

The chain recombines TRBV29-1 with TRBJ2-1; TCRdb lists TRBD2, though no DNA is available to test this call. The CDR3 covers 14 residues. CDR1 SQVTM and CDR2 ANQGSEA come from the germline V gene. CDR3: CSGTRKSSYNEQFF.

This clonotype is called medium-sized based on its frequency. This CDR3 is CSARAAGAHTDTQYF. This chain links TRBV20-1 with TRBJ2-3; TCRdb's assignment of TRBD1 cannot be checked, as there is no DNA. The CDR3 is made up of 15 amino acids. Germline CDR1 DFQATT, CDR2 SNEGSKA (reference sequence).

The chain employs TRBV20-1 and TRBJ2-7; TCRdb calls TRBD2, which cannot be checked without DNA. Germline loops: CDR1 DFQATT, CDR2 SNEGSKA (reference sequence). The CDR3 covers 18 residues. The CDR3 here is CSARPGTSGRVAYNEQYF.

The rearrangement joins TRBV6-5 to TRBJ1-2; TCRdb's D call, TRBD1, is unchecked because there is no DNA. The CDR3 spans 15 residues. CDR1 MNHEY and CDR2 SVGAGI come from the germline V gene. The CDR3 spells CANSYEDRGEYGYTF.

Judged by frequency, this clonotype is medium-sized. J is TRBJ1-2 and V is TRBV20-1. Germline lookup yields CDR1 DFQATT and CDR2 SNEGSKA (reference sequence). The CDR3 is 11 residues long. The CDR3 loop reads CSASPSNGYTF.

V gene TRBV20-1 combines with J gene TRBJ1-1. The germline V gene has CDR1 DFQATT and CDR2 SNEGSKA (reference sequence). The length of the CDR3 is 16 residues. CDR3 sequence reads: CSARDLRASRNTEAFF.

The rearrangement links TRBV29-1 to TRBJ2-7; the D call of TRBD1 rests on TCRdb alone, since no DNA is present to check it. Germline V gene sequence: CDR1 SQVTM, CDR2 ANQGSEA. The CDR3 totals 16 residues. The CDR3 loop reads CSVPGRDVYAAHEQYF.

The V gene is TRBV20-1, the J gene TRBJ2-1; TCRdb calls TRBD1, which cannot be checked without DNA. The CDR3 totals 15 residues. Germline CDR1 reads DFQATT; CDR2 reads SNEGSKA (reference sequence). CDR3 amino acids: CSATGGTYSYNEQFF.

V gene TRBV20-1 combines with J gene TRBJ2-7; the D gene TCRdb calls, TRBD1, cannot be checked with no DNA. The CDR3 loop spans 14 amino acids. Germline lookup yields CDR1 DFQATT and CDR2 SNEGSKA (reference sequence). The CDR3: CSAEGTSELYEQYF.

This sequence joins TRBV20-1 and TRBJ2-7. The CDR3 totals 14 residues. Germline CDR1 is DFQATT and CDR2 is SNEGSKA (reference sequence). The CDR3 region is CSARVSAKTYEQYF.

This rearrangement joins TRBV29-1 to TRBJ2-1. The CDR3 loop spans 13 amino acids. The germline V gene has CDR1 SQVTM and CDR2 ANQGSEA. Here the CDR3 reads CSVVWSSYNEQFF.

The V gene is TRBV20-1, the J gene TRBJ2-3. Germline V gene sequence: CDR1 DFQATT, CDR2 SNEGSKA (reference sequence). The CDR3 is 16 amino acids. The CDR3 sequence is CSARDPRTTITDTQYF.

This sequence joins TRBV29-1 and TRBJ2-7; TCRdb names TRBD1, which stays unverified in the absence of DNA. This CDR3 contains 15 residues. Germline CDR1 and CDR2: SQVTM and ANQGSEA. The CDR3: CSVRSETGVTGEQYF.

The chain is built from TRBV20-1 and TRBJ2-1; no DNA is available, so the TRBD2 call from TCRdb remains unchecked. Germline lookup yields CDR1 DFQATT and CDR2 SNEGSKA (reference sequence). The CDR3 length is 14 residues. CDR3 region: CSARDPRGDFGQFF.

By frequency, this clonotype is medium-sized. The V and J genes are TRBV20-1 and TRBJ1-5; TCRdb picks TRBD1, but there is no DNA to check that call. This CDR3 comprises 14 residues. Germline CDR1 is DFQATT and CDR2 is SNEGSKA (reference sequence). This CDR3 is CSAGDRGQVQPQHF.

The rearrangement uses TRBV20-1 and TRBJ2-7; TCRdb's D call, TRBD2, is unchecked because there is no DNA. The length of the CDR3 is 14 residues. Germline V gene sequence: CDR1 DFQATT, CDR2 SNEGSKA (reference sequence). CDR3: CSAERLADLYEQYF.

The V and J genes are TRBV20-1 and TRBJ1-1; TCRdb indicates TRBD1, and absent DNA this call remains unverified. In germline, CDR1 is DFQATT, CDR2 SNEGSKA (reference sequence). The CDR3 consists of 14 residues. The CDR3 is CSARDRVMNMEAFF.

This sequence joins TRBV4-2 and TRBJ1-1. Germline V gene data show CDR1 as LGHNA and CDR2 as YNFKEQ. The CDR3 has 13 amino acids. The CDR3 spells CASSQVMYTEAFF.

The chain carries TRBV29-1 and TRBJ2-7; absent DNA, TCRdb's TRBD1 call cannot be checked. CDR1 SQVTM and CDR2 ANQGSEA come from the germline V gene. The CDR3 spans 15 residues. The CDR3 protein is CSDPGMEGGTYEQYF.

CDR3 amino acids: CSARRGRGPNQPQHF. The rearrangement joins TRBV20-1 to TRBJ1-5; TCRdb indicates TRBD1, and absent DNA this call remains unverified. Germline CDR1 and CDR2: DFQATT and SNEGSKA (reference sequence). The CDR3 spans 15 residues.

This clonotype is deemed medium-sized by its frequency. The CDR3 spells CSARRDRAHNEQFF. The chain links TRBV20-1 to TRBJ2-1; the TRBD1 assignment by TCRdb is unverifiable without DNA. CDR1 is DFQATT, CDR2 SNEGSKA, per germline (reference sequence). The CDR3 extends over 14 amino acids.

The genes are TRBV20-1 and TRBJ2-1. The CDR3 loop spans 16 amino acids. Germline CDR1 and CDR2: DFQATT and SNEGSKA (reference sequence). CDR3 loop: CSARDLLGSSYNEQFF.

This clonotype is classed as medium-sized by frequency. The chain couples TRBV20-1 to TRBJ2-1; absent DNA, TCRdb's TRBD1 call cannot be checked. Germline CDR1 reads DFQATT; CDR2 reads SNEGSKA (reference sequence). The length of the CDR3 is 15 residues. The CDR3 reads CSARVREEVYNEQFF.

This rearrangement joins TRBV20-1 to TRBJ2-7; without DNA, the TCRdb call of TRBD1 cannot be checked. CDR1 is DFQATT, CDR2 SNEGSKA, per germline (reference sequence). CDR3 size: 13 residues. The CDR3 loop is CSARVDSQGEQYF.

This chain uses TRBV20-1 with TRBJ1-1. Per the germline V gene, CDR1 is DFQATT and CDR2 is SNEGSKA (reference sequence). The CDR3 is 12 amino acids. CDR3 protein: CSARFTGSEAFF.

The chain is built from TRBV20-1 and TRBJ2-3. CDR1 is DFQATT, CDR2 SNEGSKA, per germline (reference sequence). The CDR3 contains 13 residues. CDR3 region: CSATKDSTDTQYF.

The rearrangement uses TRBV20-1 and TRBJ1-1. The CDR3 runs to 14 residues. Germline V gives CDR1 DFQATT, CDR2 SNEGSKA (reference sequence). CDR3 residues: CSARDARHNTEAFF.

J is TRBJ2-3 and V is TRBV20-1; the D gene TCRdb calls, TRBD2, cannot be checked with no DNA. Germline lookup yields CDR1 DFQATT and CDR2 SNEGSKA (reference sequence). This CDR3 comprises 14 residues. CDR3 sequence: CTTSAGGLGDTQYF.